The source of this T cell receptor (beta chain) is a study of T cells in localized non-small cell lung cancer (dated by TCRdb to the early 2020s). At the level of the whole study: The study analyzed T cell repertoires of 236 early-stage NSCLC patients, comparing tumors and uninvolved tumor-adjacent lungs. The cohort comprised around 240 treatment-naïve NSCLC patients with resected, localized lung tumors. The mean age of the NSCLC patients was about 67 years, with 120 to 150 men and around 100 women.

Reading from cysteine to phenylalanine, the CDR3 counts 16 amino acids. Only the CDR3 portion is preserved as DNA: 48 bases, with reading frame beginning at the first base. The germline V gene supplies CDR1 KGHSH and CDR2 LQKENI. The junction shows trimming of 5 bases on V and 8 bases on J, plus 22 bases between the germline ends. With regard to this clone: Its antigen target is currently unknown. Per-base qualities were not stored, and no clone one base away is much larger.

What the research found in general, with its limitations: Uninvolved tumor-adjacent lung showed the highest T cell clonality, higher than tumor, which suggests more focused antigenic responses in the uninvolved tumor-adjacent lung. Multi-region tumor sequencing was not performed, so intratumor heterogeneity could not be excluded. Because the study design was exploratory, TCR variables were selected using unadjusted p-values without false-discovery rate correction. Higher blood T cell density associated with longer overall survival, while higher adjacent-lung clonality associated with shorter survival. A median of about 61 of the top 100 tumor clones turned up in the paired uninvolved adjacent lung, and fewer than 35 of those clones also ranked among the top 100 of that same adjacent lung.

At diagnosis, tumor, uninvolved tumor-adjacent lung and peripheral blood were collected and then preserved as a mix of FFPE and fresh-frozen material. For TCR repertoire profiling, blood samples were analyzed in the form of peripheral blood mononuclear cells. The immunoSEQ Assay was used to sequence TCR beta CDR3 regions from DNA. In the source study's methods: T cell density was computed as TCR beta template counts normalized to usable DNA estimated by amplifying housekeeping genes. Using the preseqR package, richness was estimated by extrapolating to 120,000 templates for tissue samples and 400,000 templates for PBMC samples. Clonality was taken to be one minus Pielou's evenness. Tissue-enriched TCRs were identified through differential abundance testing performed on productive amino-acid clonotypes, with a minimum total count of 5 and an alpha of 0.1. The Jaccard Index and the Morisita Overlap Index were used to quantify repertoire overlap between compartments. GLIPH grouped TCR beta CDR3s together with public tetramer-defined viral CDR3s, and a viral motif had to include at least three viral sequences and also show V-gene enrichment. In TCRdb, the immuneACCESS table is reduced to in-frame sequences with V and J assigned. These tables do not hold every clone; where another copy was compared, an unresolved V gene accounts for under half, and the others remain unexplained. The DNA was the basis for D and trimming; V, J and clone size are from that table. In all, the sample holds around 41,000 clones, and 88% of those were seen once. The ten largest clonotypes hold roughly 2.5% of the sample.

This material consisted of peripheral blood, taken before any cancer treatment. The rearranged segments are TRBV18 and TRBJ2-1; the D gene cannot be resolved beyond TRBD1 or TRBD2, each matching 6 bases. The receptor's source is a female donor at least 60 years old with stage I squamous cell lung carcinoma. The CDR3 loop reads CASSGGQDSGFDEQFF. In nucleotides, the sequence is TGTGCCAGCTCAGGGGGCCAGGACAGCGGGTTCGATGAGCAGTTCTTC.